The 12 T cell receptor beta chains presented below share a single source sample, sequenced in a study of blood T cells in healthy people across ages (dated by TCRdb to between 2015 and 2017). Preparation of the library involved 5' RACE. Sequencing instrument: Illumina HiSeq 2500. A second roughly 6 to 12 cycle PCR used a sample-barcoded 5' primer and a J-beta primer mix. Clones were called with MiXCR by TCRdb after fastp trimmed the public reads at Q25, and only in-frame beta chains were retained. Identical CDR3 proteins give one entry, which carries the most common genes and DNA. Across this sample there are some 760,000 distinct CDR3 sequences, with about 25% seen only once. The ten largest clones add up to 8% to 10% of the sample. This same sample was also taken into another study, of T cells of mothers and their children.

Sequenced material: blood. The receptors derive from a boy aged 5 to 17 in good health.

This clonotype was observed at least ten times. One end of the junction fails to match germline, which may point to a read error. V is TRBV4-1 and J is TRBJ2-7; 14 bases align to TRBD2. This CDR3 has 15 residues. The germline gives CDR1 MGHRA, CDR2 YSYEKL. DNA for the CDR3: TGTGCCAGCAGCCAGGGACTAGCGGGAGTTTACGAGCAGTACTTC. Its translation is CASSQGLAGVYEQYF.

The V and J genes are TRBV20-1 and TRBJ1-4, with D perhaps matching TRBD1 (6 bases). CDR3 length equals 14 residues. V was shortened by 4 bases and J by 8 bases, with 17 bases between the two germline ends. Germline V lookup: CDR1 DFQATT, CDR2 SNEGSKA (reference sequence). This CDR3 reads CSAMAGAPREKLFF. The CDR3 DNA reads TGCAGTGCTATGGCGGGGGCTCCTCGAGAAAAACTGTTTTTT.

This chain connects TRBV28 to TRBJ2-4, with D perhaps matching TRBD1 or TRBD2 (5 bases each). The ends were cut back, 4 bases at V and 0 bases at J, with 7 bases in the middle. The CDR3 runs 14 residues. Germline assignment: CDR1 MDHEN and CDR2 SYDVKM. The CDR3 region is CASSWDVAKNIQYF. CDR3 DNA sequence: TGTGCCAGCAGTTGGGACGTAGCCAAAAACATTCAGTACTTC.

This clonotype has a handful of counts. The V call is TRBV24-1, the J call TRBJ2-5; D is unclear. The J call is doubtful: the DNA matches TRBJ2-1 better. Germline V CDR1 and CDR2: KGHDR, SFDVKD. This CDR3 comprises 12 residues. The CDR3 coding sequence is TGTGCCACCAGTGATAGTATGTATGAGCAGTTCTTC. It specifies CATSDSMYEQFF.

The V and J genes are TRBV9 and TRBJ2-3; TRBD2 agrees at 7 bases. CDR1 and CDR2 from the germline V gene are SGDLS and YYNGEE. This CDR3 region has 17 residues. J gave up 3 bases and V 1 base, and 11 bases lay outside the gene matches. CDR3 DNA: TGTGCCAGCAGCGTAAAGGTGGGAGGGCCGAGAACAGATACGCAGTATTTT. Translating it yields CASSVKVGGPRTDTQYF.

The DNA for the CDR3 is TGTGCCAGCAGCTTAAGGTTGAGGTGGCAGAAGAACACCGGGGAGCTGTTTTTT. Translated, it gives CASSLRLRWQKNTGELFF. This chain uses TRBV7-2 with TRBJ2-2; no clear D. This CDR3 has 18 residues. Germline CDR1 reads SGHTA; CDR2 reads FQGNSA. Trimming took off 2 bases at V and 1 base at J, with 17 bases between the two ends.

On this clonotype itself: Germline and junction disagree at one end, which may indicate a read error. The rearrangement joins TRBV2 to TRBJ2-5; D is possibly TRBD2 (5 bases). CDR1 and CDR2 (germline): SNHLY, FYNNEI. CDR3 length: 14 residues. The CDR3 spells CASSEAASSETQYF. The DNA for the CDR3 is TGCGCCAGCAGTGAAGCGGCTTCGTCAGAGACCCAGTACTTC. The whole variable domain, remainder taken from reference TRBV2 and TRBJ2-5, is EPEVTQTPSHQVTQMGQEVILRCVPISNHLYFYWYRQILGQKVEFLVSFYNNEISEKSEIFDDQFSVERPDGSNFTLKIRSTKLEDSAMYFCASSEAASSETQYFGPGTRLLVL.

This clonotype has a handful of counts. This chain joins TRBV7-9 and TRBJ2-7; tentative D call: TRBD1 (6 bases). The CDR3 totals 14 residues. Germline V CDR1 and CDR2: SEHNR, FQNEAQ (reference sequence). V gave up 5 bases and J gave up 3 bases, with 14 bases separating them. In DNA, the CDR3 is TGTGCCAGCAGCCATAGACAGGACTTCTACGAGCAGTACTTC. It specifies CASSHRQDFYEQYF.

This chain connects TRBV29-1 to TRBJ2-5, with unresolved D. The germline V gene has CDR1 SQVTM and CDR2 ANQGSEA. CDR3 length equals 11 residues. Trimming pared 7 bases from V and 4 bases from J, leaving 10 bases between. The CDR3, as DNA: TGCAGCGGAAGATGGGGAGAGACCCAGTACTTC. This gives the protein CSGRWGETQYF.

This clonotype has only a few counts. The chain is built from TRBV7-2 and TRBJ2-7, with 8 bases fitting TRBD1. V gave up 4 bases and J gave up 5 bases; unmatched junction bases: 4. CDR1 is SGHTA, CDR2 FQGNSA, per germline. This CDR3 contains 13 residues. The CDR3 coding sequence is TGTGCCAGCAGCTGGGGACAGGCTAACGAGCAGTACTTC. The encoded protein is CASSWGQANEQYF. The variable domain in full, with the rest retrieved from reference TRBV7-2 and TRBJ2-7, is GAGVSQSPSNKVTEKGKDVELRCDPISGHTALYWYRQSLGQGLEFLIYFQGNSAPDKSGLPSDRFSAERTGGSVSTLTIQRTQQEDSAVYLCASSWGQANEQYFGPGTRLTVT.

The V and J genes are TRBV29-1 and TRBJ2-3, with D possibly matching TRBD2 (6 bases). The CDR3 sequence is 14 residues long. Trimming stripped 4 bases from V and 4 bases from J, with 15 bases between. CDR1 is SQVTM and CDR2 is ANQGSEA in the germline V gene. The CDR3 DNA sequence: TGCAGCGTTGCAAGCGGGTTCGCGTCAGATACGCAGTATTTT. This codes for CSVASGFASDTQYF.

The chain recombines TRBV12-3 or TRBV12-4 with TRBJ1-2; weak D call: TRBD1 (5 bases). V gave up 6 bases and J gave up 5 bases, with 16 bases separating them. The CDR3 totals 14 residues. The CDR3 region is CASRLRGGGYGYTF. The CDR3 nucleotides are TGTGCCAGCAGGCTTCGCGGGGGGGGATATGGCTACACCTTC.